One T cell receptor (beta chain) is described in this entry. Its antigen is not yet known. One base away there is no much larger clone; base qualities are not given. Whole blood was collected in K2EDTA tubes by collaborating institutions according to the institutions' own protocols. For TCRbeta analysis, collaborator samples were shipped as frozen whole blood, as isolated PBMCs, or as DNA extracted from either sample type. The immunoSEQ Assay, a bias-controlled multiplex PCR, was used to amplify TCRbeta CDR3 regions from genomic DNA. Processing in the source paper ran as follows. The number of nucleated cells in each sample was estimated from the amplification of reference gene primers within the assay. To quantify the absolute abundance of each unique TCRbeta CDR3 rearrangement, sequence reads were collapsed and filtered. For each sample, productive Simpson clonality was calculated as the square root of Simpson's diversity index across productive rearrangements. TCRdb limited this immuneACCESS table to in-frame rearrangements with V and J called. A share of clones is missing; checked studies link under half to unresolved V genes, and the rest is unexplained. Clone size and V and J calls were adopted from that table, with D and trimming inferred from the DNA. The sample table shows fewer than 250,000 clones, and less than 90% are seen once. 1.5% to 2% of the sample comes from the top ten.

These data belong to a study of blood T cell repertoires in COVID-19 (TCRdb year 2020). Some background on the complete study: Samples covering the acute and convalescent phases of COVID-19 were provided by collaborators in the United States, Italy and Spain. The prospective study material was composed of cDNA or gDNA derived from T cells, B-cell-depleted T cells, or PBMCs. Deeply sampled blood TCRbeta repertoires from subjects exposed to, actively infected with, or recovered from COVID-19 were included in the dataset. The repertoires were released in a freely available public database meant as a resource for research on the immune response to SARS-CoV-2. The samples were drawn from the first 160 participants of the ongoing ImmuneRACE study and from over a thousand subjects provided by 6 global collaborators. Nearly every sample came with metadata listing a de-identified subject ID, COVID-19 status, age in years and sex. Where available, HLA class I and class II types were obtained from metadata supplied by the sample provider rather than from assay-based typing.

What the study reported, not specific to this receptor: Clinical and demographic metadata were provided uncurated, with the amount varying by source and participant.

Sequenced input: peripheral blood. The origin of this receptor is a man aged 65 to 79 with acute or convalescent COVID-19.

The nucleotide sequence is given as TGTGCCAGCAGCCCGAAGGGGGCGGGTGACACCGGGGAGCTGTTTTTT. This yields the protein CASSPKGAGDTGELFF. Rearrangement joined TRBV7-9 to TRBJ2-2; the central 7 bases match TRBD1. CDR1 and CDR2 are read off the germline V gene (reference sequence) as SEHNR and FQNEAQ. The CDR3 goes from the cysteine to the phenylalanine over 16 residues. Just CDR3 DNA is preserved here, 48 bases in frame from base 1. V ends up 5 bases short and J 3 bases short, with an unmatched junction base count of 9.